Each of the 18 T cell receptor beta chains below was sequenced from the same sample in a study of spatial heterogeneity in lung cancer. MiXCR, applied by TCRdb to the 5' RACE reads, yields one record per CDR3 protein. The sample contains roughly 9,800 distinct CDR3 sequences, approximately 5% of which appear only once. This sample's time point: sample taken at primary tumor resection. Sequencing of whole RNA from tumor, nontumor lung or frozen PBMC involved no sorting. Sequencing used PBMCs, obtained at surgery. The receptors were gathered from a male donor with early-stage non-small cell lung cancer.

This clonotype is categorized as medium-sized. The rearrangement joins TRBV29-1 to TRBJ2-3; tentatively, D is TRBD2 (6 bases). V was shortened by 4 bases and J by 0 bases, with 20 bases between the two germline ends. The germline V gene encodes CDR1 SQVTM and CDR2 ANQGSEA. The CDR3 has 17 residues. This CDR3 is CSVALRDSEASTDTQYF. For the CDR3, the DNA is TGCAGCGTTGCTCTCCGGGACTCGGAAGCAAGCACAGATACGCAGTATTTT.

The sample holds a few counts of this clonotype. The V gene is TRBV6-2 or TRBV6-3, the J gene TRBJ2-5; 7 nucleotides match TRBD2. The CDR3 spans 17 residues. Germline trimming cut 4 bases from V and 5 bases from J; bases unmatched to any gene: 16. Germline V CDR1 and CDR2: MNHEY, SVGEGT. The CDR3 spells CASSLGLRREFRETQYF. In DNA, the CDR3 is TGTGCCAGCAGTTTAGGGCTCCGGCGGGAGTTCCGGGAGACCCAGTACTTC.

This clonotype was observed many times. V and J are TRBV5-1 and TRBJ2-6; D remains ambiguous. The V and J ends lost 0 bases and 0 bases respectively, with 4 bases between them. The CDR3 loop spans 15 amino acids. Germline values: CDR1 SGHRS, CDR2 YFSETQ. The CDR3, as DNA: TGCGCCAGCAGCTTGGAGGGCTCTGGGGCCAACGTCCTGACTTTC. Translating gives CASSLEGSGANVLTF.

The sample holds many counts of this clonotype. The chain is built from TRBV18 and TRBJ2-3, with unresolved D. Trimming removed 0 bases at V and 0 bases at J, with 4 bases between. There are 14 residues in the CDR3. The germline CDR1 and CDR2 sequences are KGHSH and LQKENI. CDR3 bases: TGTGCCAGCTCACCACCCTCCAGCACAGATACGCAGTATTTT. As protein: CASSPPSSTDTQYF.

V and J are TRBV7-8 and TRBJ2-1; no clear D. The V gene's germline CDR1 is SGHVS and CDR2 FQNEAQ. Trimming shortened V by 1 base and J by 3 bases, and 7 bases separated the two germline ends. The CDR3 loop spans 14 amino acids. The CDR3 is CASSLVGSYNEQFF. The CDR3 DNA reads as TGTGCCAGCAGCTTAGTTGGCAGCTACAATGAGCAGTTCTTC.

Sample share makes this clonotype medium-sized. V and J are TRBV29-1 and TRBJ2-7; 7 bases fit TRBD1. Germline values: CDR1 SQVTM, CDR2 ANQGSEA. The CDR3 is 13 amino acids. V was pared by 6 bases and J by 4 bases, with 9 bases of the junction left unmatched. CDR3 DNA sequence: TGCAGCGTACCCGGACAGGCCCAGTACGAGCAGTACTTC. Protein sequence: CSVPGQAQYEQYF.

The table lists this clonotype with many counts. The genes are TRBV20-1 and TRBJ2-3, with 7 bases aligning to TRBD2. The ends lost 5 bases at V and 4 bases at J; junction bases unmatched: 9. The CDR3 runs 14 residues. Germline V gene lookup returns CDR1 DFQATT and CDR2 SNEGSKA (reference sequence). The CDR3 region is CSAPVPGLPDTQYF. DNA for the CDR3: TGCAGTGCTCCTGTCCCGGGACTACCAGATACGCAGTATTTT.

At least ten counts were recorded for this clonotype. The V gene is TRBV7-2, the J gene TRBJ2-2; D unresolved. Trimming pared 5 bases from V and 1 base from J, leaving 5 bases between. The CDR3 length is 13 residues. The germline V gene has CDR1 SGHTA and CDR2 FQGNSA. The CDR3 sequence: CASSGVNTGELFF. As DNA, the CDR3 is TGTGCCAGCAGCGGCGTGAACACCGGGGAGCTGTTTTTT.

This clonotype appeared many times. The chain couples TRBV20-1 to TRBJ1-6; the D is unclear. CDR1 DFQATT and CDR2 SNEGSKA come from the germline V gene (reference sequence). The CDR3 is 13 amino acids. V lost 5 bases and J 5 bases, leaving 10 bases between the germline ends. CDR3 DNA sequence: TGCAGTGCTTTTATGGACGATAATTCACCCCTCCACTTT. Protein sequence: CSAFMDDNSPLHF.

This clonotype was seen many times. The gene calls are TRBV7-2 and TRBJ1-5; no clear D gene. Germline-derived CDR1 and CDR2 are SGHTA and FQGNSA. Trimming took 5 bases from V and 1 from J, leaving 12 bases between them. This CDR3 comprises 15 residues. The CDR3: CASSARALSNQPQHF. CDR3 in DNA: TGTGCCAGCAGCGCGCGCGCACTGAGCAATCAGCCCCAGCATTTT. The whole variable domain, filled in from reference TRBV7-2 and TRBJ1-5, reads GAGVSQSPSNKVTEKGKDVELRCDPISGHTALYWYRQSLGQGLEFLIYFQGNSAPDKSGLPSDRFSAERTGGSVSTLTIQRTQQEDSAVYLCASSARALSNQPQHFGDGTRLSIL.

This clonotype occurred many times. This chain connects TRBV4-3 to TRBJ1-1, with TRBD1 matching over 8 bases. V shed 4 bases, J shed 4 bases, and the junction held 5 bases outside the gene matches. Germline V gene lookup returns CDR1 LGHNA and CDR2 YSLEER. The CDR3 length is 14 residues. This CDR3 reads CASSLDRASTEAFF. DNA for the CDR3: TGCGCCAGCAGCCTGGACAGGGCTAGCACTGAAGCTTTCTTT.

Only a few counts were recorded for this clonotype. J is TRBJ1-1 and V is TRBV27; possibly TRBD1 for D (6 bases). V lost 6 bases to trimming and J lost 0 bases, with 11 bases between them. Germline CDR1 reads MNHEY; CDR2 reads SMNVEV (reference sequence). CDR3 size: 14 residues. The chain's CDR3 is CASSPTGLNTEAFF. The CDR3 coding sequence is TGTGCCAGCAGCCCAACAGGGTTGAACACTGAAGCTTTCTTT.

The rearrangement joins TRBV7-2 to TRBJ2-5; perhaps TRBD1 as D (5 bases). The CDR3 consists of 14 residues. Trimming took off 7 bases at V and 5 bases at J, with 17 bases between the two ends. CDR1 and CDR2 (germline): SGHTA, FQGNSA. Here the CDR3 DNA reads TGTGCCAGCACCGAAATAGGGGCCCACGAGACCCAGTACTTC. It specifies CASTEIGAHETQYF.

This clonotype has a count of ten or more. V usage is TRBV19 and J usage is TRBJ1-2; 8 bases fit TRBD1. The CDR3 extends over 15 amino acids. Germline V gene data show CDR1 as LNHDA and CDR2 as SQIVND (reference sequence). The V and J ends lost 5 bases and 4 bases, in that order; junction bases with no gene match: 9. The DNA of the CDR3 is TGTGCCAGTAGTGCCTGGGACAGGCTTTCCTATGGCTACACCTTC. Translating it yields CASSAWDRLSYGYTF.

In its sample, this clonotype ranks as large. V gene TRBV7-2 combines with J gene TRBJ1-1, with D possibly matching TRBD1 (5 bases). The CDR3 length is 12 residues. Germline V gene lookup returns CDR1 SGHTA and CDR2 FQGNSA. Trimming removed 5 bases at V and 7 bases at J, with 11 bases between. The CDR3 is CASSLGTVEAFF. CDR3 DNA: TGTGCCAGCAGCCTGGGGACCGTTGAAGCTTTCTTT. Full variable domain (remainder filled in from reference TRBV7-2 and TRBJ1-1): GAGVSQSPSNKVTEKGKDVELRCDPISGHTALYWYRQSLGQGLEFLIYFQGNSAPDKSGLPSDRFSAERTGGSVSTLTIQRTQQEDSAVYLCASSLGTVEAFFGQGTRLTVV.

This clonotype has a count of ten or more. This chain links TRBV7-8 with TRBJ2-2; TRBD1 matches 8 bases. J gave up 5 bases and V 3 bases, and 8 bases lay outside the gene matches. The CDR3 is 16 amino acids. Germline V gene data show CDR1 as SGHVS and CDR2 as FQNEAQ. In DNA, the CDR3 is TGTGCCAGCAGCTTCCCCCGGACAGGGAAAACCGGGGAGCTGTTTTTT. Translation gives CASSFPRTGKTGELFF.

Turning to this clonotype: The junction departs from germline at one end; a sequencing error may be responsible. The V and J genes are TRBV3-1 and TRBJ1-2; 8 bases map to TRBD1. The germline gives CDR1 LGHDT, CDR2 YNNKEL (reference sequence). The CDR3 consists of 14 residues. CDR3 in DNA: TGTGCCAGCAGCCGGGACAGGCAGAACTATGGCTTCACCTTC. Protein: CASSRDRQNYGFTF.

This chain joins TRBV29-1 and TRBJ1-5, with 7 bases fitting TRBD1. The CDR3 loop spans 13 amino acids. The junction had 4 bases not matched to a gene; V was cut back by 4 bases and J by 4 bases. The germline gives CDR1 SQVTM, CDR2 ANQGSEA. CDR3 amino acids: CSVGQGRNQPQHF. For the CDR3, the DNA is TGCAGCGTTGGACAGGGAAGGAATCAGCCCCAGCATTTT.